The 26 T cell receptor beta chains in this list originate from one sample, sequenced in a study of shared clonotypes between healthy human individuals. Method: immunoSEQ multiplex PCR; TCRdb's copy keeps in-frame clones and lacks some. This repertoire shows some 530,000 clones, 81% found once; its top ten account for 12%. Sequenced sample: PBMCs. The receptors originated from a woman between 40 and 50 years old in good health. Some clones in this sample may be carry-over from other donors' samples.

The genes are TRBV4-3 and TRBJ1-1; D might be TRBD1 (5 bases). Trimming left V 0 bases short and J 4 bases short, with 9 bases between. Germline CDR1 reads LGHNA; CDR2 reads YSLEER. This CDR3 spans 14 amino acids. The CDR3: CASSQDRGSTEAFF. CDR3 nucleotide sequence: TGCGCCAGCAGCCAAGACCGGGGGAGCACTGAAGCTTTCTTT.

The chain joins TRBV4-1 to TRBJ2-7, with 11 bases matching TRBD2. This CDR3 spans 18 amino acids. Germline lookup yields CDR1 MGHRA and CDR2 YSYEKL. The ends lost 1 base at V and 4 bases at J; junction bases unmatched: 12. The CDR3 reads CASSQAPIAGGGAYEQYF. The DNA of the CDR3 is TGCGCCAGCAGCCAAGCACCAATAGCGGGAGGGGGGGCTTACGAGCAGTACTTC.

The chain has TRBV5-1 and TRBJ2-7; a weak D match, TRBD2 (5 bases). The CDR3 sequence is 15 residues long. V lost 0 bases, J lost 2 bases, and 12 bases lay in between. From germline, CDR1 is SGHRS and CDR2 YFSETQ. The CDR3: CASSLEASSTYEQYF. The CDR3 DNA reads TGCGCCAGCAGCTTGGAGGCTAGCAGCACCTACGAGCAGTACTTC.

This CDR3 reads CASSPGAGRTGELFF. The CDR3 DNA is TGTGCCAGCAGCCCGGGGGCAGGACGGACCGGGGAGCTGTTTTTT. J is TRBJ2-2 and V is TRBV7-3; D possibly matches TRBD1 or TRBD2 (6 bases each). Per germline, CDR1 SGHTA and CDR2 FQGTGA. The germline V and J ends were trimmed by 5 bases and 5 bases, with 15 bases remaining between them. The CDR3 consists of 15 residues. The complete variable domain, with remaining parts taken from reference TRBV7-3 and TRBJ2-2, reads GAGVSQTPSNKVTEKGKYVELRCDPISGHTALYWYRQSLGQGPEFLIYFQGTGAADDSGLPNDRFFAVRPEGSVSTLKIQRTERGDSAVYLCASSPGAGRTGELFFGEGSRLTVL.

About this clone: The same CDR3 arises from other DNA sequences in this sample as well. The J gene is TRBJ2-5, the V gene TRBV13; D perhaps matches TRBD1 (8 bases). Trimming cost V 0 bases and J 5 bases, with 10 bases left between them. The CDR3 spans 14 residues. Germline CDR1 reads PRHDT; CDR2 reads FYEKMQ (reference sequence). The chain's CDR3 is CASSLGQGGETQYF. The DNA for the CDR3 is TGTGCCAGCAGCTTAGGACAGGGGGGGGAGACCCAGTACTTC.

V usage is TRBV28 and J usage is TRBJ1-2; tentative D call: TRBD1 (5 bases). V was shortened by 6 bases and J by 4 bases, with 18 bases between the two germline ends. Germline CDR1 is MDHEN and CDR2 is SYDVKM. CDR3 length equals 15 residues. CDR3 residues: CASSPPGGAGYGYTF. CDR3 DNA sequence: TGTGCCAGCAGCCCCCCGGGAGGGGCTGGCTATGGCTACACCTTC.

The gene calls are TRBV7-2 and TRBJ2-7, with 7 bases lining up with TRBD2. CDR3 length equals 14 residues. Germline loops: CDR1 SGHTA, CDR2 FQGNSA. V shed 4 bases and J 3 bases; nucleotides not matched to a gene: 6. The CDR3 loop is CASSWAAGDYEQYF. For the CDR3, the DNA is TGTGCCAGCAGCTGGGCGGCGGGAGACTACGAGCAGTACTTC. Combining the CDR3 with reference TRBV7-2 and TRBJ2-7 gives the whole variable domain GAGVSQSPSNKVTEKGKDVELRCDPISGHTALYWYRQSLGQGLEFLIYFQGNSAPDKSGLPSDRFSAERTGGSVSTLTIQRTQQEDSAVYLCASSWAAGDYEQYFGPGTRLTVT.

This clone was detected many times. The rearrangement uses TRBV6-1 and TRBJ1-1, with a possible D match to TRBD1 (6 bases). This CDR3 is built from 15 residues. CDR1 MNHNS and CDR2 SASEGT come from the germline V gene. V was pared by 6 bases and J by 4 bases, with 18 bases between. CDR3 bases: TGTGCCAGCAGCCCCATTGCAGGGGAGGGCACTGAAGCTTTCTTT. This encodes CASSPIAGEGTEAFF.

DNA of the CDR3: TGTGCCAGTAGTCTCCGTCCAGGGCTGAACACTGAAGCTTTCTTT. As protein: CASSLRPGLNTEAFF. V usage is TRBV19 and J usage is TRBJ1-1; perhaps TRBD1 as D (5 bases). Germline lookup yields CDR1 LNHDA and CDR2 SQIVND (reference sequence). This CDR3 contains 15 residues. V shed 5 bases and J shed 0 bases, with 13 bases lying between them.

Notes on this clone: This likely stems from a read error, as it lies one base from a far larger clone. This same CDR3 is encoded by further DNA sequences in the sample. V is TRBV6-5 and J is TRBJ2-1, with 7 bases matching TRBD1. This CDR3 is built from 15 residues. Germline values: CDR1 MNHEY, CDR2 SVGAGI. V dropped 6 bases and J dropped 6; count of bases not matched to a gene: 11. CDR3 DNA: TGTGCCAGCAGCCATGACAGGGCACCTCTCAATGAGCAGTTCTTC. Translating it yields CASSHDRAPLNEQFF.

The rearrangement uses TRBV5-5 and TRBJ1-3, with TRBD1 matching over 9 bases. The CDR3 runs 17 residues. Germline CDR1 SGHKS, CDR2 YYEKEE (reference sequence). The V gene end was trimmed by 4 bases and the J gene end by 2 bases; junction bases not matched to a gene: 10. CDR3 DNA: TGTGCCAGCAGCATAAACAGGGGGCTAGGTACTGGAAACACCATATATTTT. Amino acid sequence: CASSINRGLGTGNTIYF.

This clone was recorded at least ten times. Different DNA sequences within this sample yield the same CDR3. This rearrangement joins TRBV29-1 to TRBJ2-1, with D perhaps matching TRBD1 (8 bases). Trimming took off 0 bases at V and 2 bases at J, with 14 bases between the two ends. CDR3 size: 16 residues. Germline loops: CDR1 SQVTM, CDR2 ANQGSEA. CDR3 sequence reads: CSVEDPQGGTYNEQFF. The CDR3 nucleotides are TGCAGCGTTGAAGATCCACAGGGGGGGACCTACAATGAGCAGTTCTTC.

Turning to this clone: Since a far larger clone is one base different, this is likely a read error. This sequence joins TRBV5-1 and TRBJ1-2, with 10 bases matching TRBD1. CDR1 and CDR2 from the germline V gene are SGHRS and YFSETQ. This CDR3 is built from 17 residues. CDR3 region: CASSWLSDRGQGYCYTF. In DNA, the CDR3 is TGCGCCAGCAGCTGGCTTTCCGACAGGGGGCAGGGCTATTGCTACACCTTC.

This clone was counted between two and nine times. The V gene is TRBV7-9, the J gene TRBJ2-3, with TRBD1 as a possible D gene (6 bases). Germline values: CDR1 SEHNR, CDR2 FQNEAQ (reference sequence). Trimming removed 5 bases from V and 1 base from J, with 13 bases in between. The CDR3 contains 15 residues. Here the CDR3 reads CASSPRDIRTDTQYF. CDR3 nucleotides: TGTGCCAGCAGCCCCCGGGACATTCGCACAGATACGCAGTATTTT.

The chain couples TRBV15 to TRBJ2-5, with D unclear. Looked up from germline, CDR1 is LNHNV and CDR2 is YYDKDF (reference sequence). This CDR3 region has 13 residues. Trimming stripped 0 bases from V and 4 bases from J, with 6 bases between. Written as DNA, the CDR3 is TGTGCCACCAGCAGAGATCGGGCAGAGACCCAGTACTTC. Translating it yields CATSRDRAETQYF.

The rearrangement links TRBV5-1 to TRBJ1-1; D remains unclear. With 1 base removed from V and 1 base from J, the gap between germline ends came to 8 bases. CDR3 length: 14 residues. CDR1 and CDR2 (germline): SGHRS, YFSETQ. The CDR3 region has the DNA TGCGCCAGCAGCTTGACCACCCAGAACACTGAAGCTTTCTTT. This codes for CASSLTTQNTEAFF.

The rearrangement uses TRBV11-2 and TRBJ2-7; TRBD1 matches at 7 bases. The J segment lost 6 bases and the V segment lost 5 bases, leaving 4 bases of the junction unmatched. The CDR3 loop spans 12 amino acids. Germline assignment: CDR1 SGHAT and CDR2 FQNNGV. DNA for the CDR3: TGTGCCAGCAGCGCCACAGGGGTCGAGCAGTACTTC. Amino acid sequence: CASSATGVEQYF. The complete variable domain, with remaining parts taken from reference TRBV11-2 and TRBJ2-7, reads EAGVAQSPRYKIIEKRQSVAFWCNPISGHATLYWYQQILGQGPKLLIQFQNNGVVDDSQLPKDRFSAERLKGVDSTLKIQPAKLEDSAVYLCASSATGVEQYFGPGTRLTVT.

This chain joins TRBV28 and TRBJ2-5, with 7 bases identical to TRBD2. Germline assignment: CDR1 MDHEN and CDR2 SYDVKM. This CDR3 comprises 14 residues. The V segment lost 7 bases and the J segment 2 bases; nucleotides outside the gene matches: 7. The CDR3 spells CASKIAGTQETQYF. In DNA form, the CDR3 reads TGTGCCAGCAAAATAGCGGGCACACAAGAGACCCAGTACTTC.

The rearrangement joins TRBV6-1 to TRBJ2-7, with D perhaps TRBD1 (5 bases). The germline V and J ends were trimmed by 4 bases and 3 bases, with 13 bases remaining between them. The CDR3 totals 14 residues. Germline V gene data show CDR1 as MNHNS and CDR2 as SASEGT. CDR3 bases: TGTGCCAGCAGTGGCAACAGGTTTGTCTACGAGCAGTACTTC. Amino acid sequence: CASSGNRFVYEQYF.

This clone was observed at least ten times. Other DNA sequences in the same sample also yield this CDR3. V and J are TRBV19 and TRBJ2-7; D perhaps matches TRBD2 (6 bases). The V end lost 5 bases, the J end lost 7 bases, and 18 bases lay between the germline ends. The germline V gene encodes CDR1 LNHDA and CDR2 SQIVND (reference sequence). The CDR3 length is 14 residues. The CDR3 spells CASSEQRLVDEQYF. The CDR3 nucleotides are TGTGCCAGTAGTGAACAACGACTAGTGGATGAGCAGTACTTC.

About this clone itself: This likely traces to a read error, being one base from a far larger clone. The same CDR3 arises from other DNA sequences in this sample as well. The chain recombines TRBV6-4 with TRBJ2-2; 8 positions agree with TRBD1. The CDR3 consists of 15 residues. Germline V gene sequence: CDR1 MRHNA, CDR2 SNTAGT. The junction had 8 bases not matched to a gene; V was cut back by 8 bases and J by 3 bases. As DNA, the CDR3 is TGTGCCAGCGGGGTCGGGACAGGTGACACCGGGGAGCTGTTTTTT. Encoded protein: CASGVGTGDTGELFF.

The chain has TRBV19 and TRBJ1-2; D is possibly TRBD1 (5 bases). Per germline, CDR1 LNHDA and CDR2 SQIVND (reference sequence). V was trimmed by 7 bases and J by 5 bases, leaving 14 bases between them. CDR3 length equals 13 residues. CDR3 sequence (DNA): TGTGCCAGTAATGGCATGGGGCTTTATGGCTACACCTTC. Translated, it gives CASNGMGLYGYTF.

About this clone: A read error may produce the germline difference seen at one junction end. The V gene is TRBV6-1, the J gene TRBJ1-5; D is uncertain. Germline V CDR1 and CDR2: MNHNS, SASEGT. This CDR3 spans 13 amino acids. In nucleotides, the CDR3 is TGCGCGTACGGAGGCGGTGGCAATCAGCCCCAGCATTTT. Its translation: CAYGGGGNQPQHF.

Remarks on this clone: Other DNA sequences in this sample translate to the same CDR3. The rearrangement joins TRBV19 to TRBJ1-1; D is undetermined. The CDR3 is 13 amino acids. V lost 4 bases and J 2 bases, leaving 8 bases between the germline ends. The germline V gene has CDR1 LNHDA and CDR2 SQIVND (reference sequence). The CDR3 protein is CASSTTLNTEAFF. In DNA form, the CDR3 reads TGTGCCAGTAGTACAACACTCAACACTGAAGCTTTCTTT.

The J gene is TRBJ1-1, the V gene TRBV28; D might be TRBD1 (5 bases). Germline-derived CDR1 and CDR2 are MDHEN and SYDVKM. The CDR3 has 13 amino acids. Deletions cut 4 bases from V and 3 bases from J, with 9 bases between. The CDR3 is CASSYLGDTEAFF. Here the CDR3 DNA reads TGTGCCAGCAGTTATCTGGGGGACACTGAAGCTTTCTTT.

Remarks on this clone: With only one base between it and a far larger clone, this is likely a read error. The identical CDR3 is also encoded by other nucleotide sequences in the sample. The rearrangement uses TRBV1 and TRBJ1-5; the DNA was not compared with TRBD1, the D call given in the table. TRBV1 is reported as a pseudogene. CDR3 length: 18 amino acids. DNA of the CDR3: TGCACCAGCAGCCGAGTGGGCAGGGGGCTCGGTAGCAACCAGCCCCAGCATTTT. Translation: CTSSRVGRGLGSNQPQHF.